A selection of T cell receptor beta chains follows, all from one sample in a study of T-cell memory formation after mild COVID-19. From the 5' RACE reads, TCRdb called clonotypes with MiXCR, one entry per CDR3 protein. The sample records about 440,000 distinct CDR3 sequences, 15% to 25% being singletons. Sample: PBMCs or a T cell subset sorted from them (not recorded which). The receptors come from an adult woman who had mild COVID-19 (a few samples of this study predate the infection). Cell type and time point are not known. CDR3s include the opening cysteine and the closing phenylalanine or tryptophan. A D gene is named only where the DNA matches it firmly. Only part of the rows carry a size: once, few, many, or a class if the clone is expanded.

abundance,d_gene,v_gene,j_gene,CDR3nt,CDR3aa
many,TRBD1,TRBV20-1,TRBJ1-1,TGCAGTGCTGGGACAGGGGGCGGTTTCGGTACTGAAGCTTTCTTT,CSAGTGGGFGTEAFF
.,.,TRBV5-6,TRBJ2-3,TGTGCCAGCAGCTTCGGTTTCGGGACGGGGACAGATACGCAGTATTTT,CASSFGFGTGTDTQYF
few,.,TRBV6-5,TRBJ1-1,TGTGCCAGCAGTTACGTGGGAGGTGAAGCTTTCTTT,CASSYVGGEAFF
.,.,TRBV2,TRBJ1-1,TGTGCCAGCAGTGAGGGACGGAAGAACACTGAAGCTTTCTTT,CASSEGRKNTEAFF
.,.,TRBV7-7,TRBJ2-3,TGTGCCAGCAGCTTAAGTGTCACTAGCACAGATACGCAGTATTTT,CASSLSVTSTDTQYF
.,.,TRBV7-2,TRBJ2-1,TGTGCCTCCTCCCAGGGGGGGCGGTTTGCGAATGAGCAGTTCTTC,CASSQGGRFANEQFF
few,.,TRBV7-8,TRBJ2-6,TGTGCCAGCAGCTTAGACACGATAGGGTTGGGGTTCTCTGGGGCCAACGTCCTGACTTTC,CASSLDTIGLGFSGANVLTF
.,.,TRBV7-3,TRBJ2-3,TGTGCCAGCAGCCGAACCTCCGAGGGGAGGAATACAGATACGCAGTATTTT,CASSRTSEGRNTDTQYF
.,.,TRBV6-6,TRBJ1-1,TGTGCCACAAATCGGGGCCGGAACACTGAAGCTTTCTTT,CATNRGRNTEAFF
.,TRBD2,TRBV6-2/TRBV6-3,TRBJ2-5,TGTGCCAGCAGTTACCCCAGCAGCGGGAAATACCAAGAGACCCAGTACTTC,CASSYPSSGKYQETQYF
.,TRBD2,TRBV12-3/TRBV12-4,TRBJ2-7,TGTGCCAGCAGCCGCGGGGGGTCGAGCTCCTACGAGCAGTACTTC,CASSRGGSSSYEQYF
.,.,TRBV4-3,TRBJ1-5,TGCGCCAGCAGCCAAGATCGAAGAAGCCCCCAGCATTTT,CASSQDRRSPQHF
.,.,TRBV27,TRBJ2-7,TGTGCCAGCAGTCTCTCCGGGACCGCGCCCTCCTACGAGCAGTACTTC,CASSLSGTAPSYEQYF
.,.,TRBV3-1,TRBJ1-5,TGTGCCAGCAGCCAGAATACTTTGGATCAGCCCCAGCATTTT,CASSQNTLDQPQHF
few,.,TRBV5-1,TRBJ1-3,TGCGCCAGCACCTTGGACGGCTCCTCTGGAAACACCATATATTTT,CASTLDGSSGNTIYF
.,.,TRBV12-3/TRBV12-4,TRBJ2-6,TGTGCCAGCAGTTTAAGGCAGTTCTCTGGGGCCAACGTCCTGACTTTC,CASSLRQFSGANVLTF
.,.,TRBV7-6,TRBJ2-3,TGTGCCAGCAGCTTAGAACGGCCGCCAGATACGCAGTATTTT,CASSLERPPDTQYF
.,.,TRBV20-1,TRBJ1-5,TGCAGTGCTAGAGATTCCGCGGATCAGCCCCAGCATTTT,CSARDSADQPQHF
many,.,TRBV5-5,TRBJ1-5,TGTGCCAGCAGCTACCGGGACGGAAATCAGCCCCAGCATTTT,CASSYRDGNQPQHF
.,.,TRBV3-1,TRBJ2-2,TGTGCCAGCAGCCATCCCGGGGTGGTCCCCGGGGAGCTGTTTTTT,CASSHPGVVPGELFF
many,TRBD1,TRBV12-3/TRBV12-4,TRBJ2-7,TGTGCCAGCAGTCTCCGGGACAGGGCGGACGAGCAGTACTTC,CASSLRDRADEQYF
.,TRBD1,TRBV6-5,TRBJ1-1,TGTGCCAGCGGTAGACAGGGACGAGGTGAAGCTTTCTTT,CASGRQGRGEAFF
.,TRBD1,TRBV12-3/TRBV12-4,TRBJ2-3,TGTGCCAGCAGTCCTACAGGGGGAGATACGCAGTATTTT,CASSPTGGDTQYF
.,.,TRBV29-1,TRBJ1-2,TGCAGCGTTGAAAGGGGGATGGCTAACTATGGCTACACCTTC,CSVERGMANYGYTF
.,TRBD2,TRBV11-3,TRBJ2-2,TGTGCCAGCAGGGGGAGGGGCGTAGAGCTGTTTTTT,CASRGRGVELFF
few,.,TRBV6-2/TRBV6-3,TRBJ1-2,TGTGCCAGCAGTTCTGGGATCTATGGCTACACCTTC,CASSSGIYGYTF
few,.,TRBV20-1,TRBJ1-4,TGCAGTGCTAGAGATTCTGGCAGTAAAGCAACTAATGAAAAACTGTTTTTT,CSARDSGSKATNEKLFF
.,TRBD2,TRBV11-2,TRBJ2-2,TGTGCCAGCAGCTTAGCGCGGGGGGCCGGGGAGCTGTTTTTT,CASSLARGAGELFF
few,TRBD2,TRBV20-1,TRBJ2-1,TGCAGTGCTAGAGAGAAGTGGCGGGAGAAGGGCAATGAGCAGTTCTTC,CSAREKWREKGNEQFF
.,TRBD1,TRBV14,TRBJ1-1,TGTGCCAGCAGCCAAGAGGGAAGGGGGCGCGTTGCGGCTTTCTTT,CASSQEGRGRVAAFF
few,.,TRBV7-2,TRBJ1-2,TGTGCCAGCAGCCCCGGGTCCCGCAAAGGCTATGGCTACACCTTC,CASSPGSRKGYGYTF
.,TRBD1,TRBV5-1,TRBJ2-3,TGCGCCAGCAGCTTGACGAGGACAGGGGACACCCGCGATACGCAGTATTTT,CASSLTRTGDTRDTQYF
.,TRBD2,TRBV12-3/TRBV12-4,TRBJ2-5,TGTGCCAGCAGTTTCCTAGCGGGGTCCCAAGAGACCCAGTACTTC,CASSFLAGSQETQYF
once,.,TRBV3-1,TRBJ2-7,TGTGCCAGCAGCCAAGCGTCCGAGCAGTACTTC,CASSQASEQYF
few,.,TRBV7-3,TRBJ2-1,TGTGCCAGCAGCGACCCACGAGGGGCTGGGAATGAGCAGTTCTTC,CASSDPRGAGNEQFF
.,TRBD2,TRBV6-6,TRBJ2-3,TGTGCCAGCAGTACCTCGGGAGGAGCGGGGGGCCCACACCGCACAGATACGCAGTATTTT,CASSTSGGAGGPHRTDTQYF
.,.,TRBV5-6,TRBJ1-2,TGTGCCAGCAGTTGGACCTATGGCTACACCTTC,CASSWTYGYTF
.,TRBD1,TRBV28,TRBJ2-1,TGTGCCAGCACCAGGACAGGGGTCCAGGATGAGCAGTTCTTC,CASTRTGVQDEQFF
few,.,TRBV12-3/TRBV12-4,TRBJ2-3,TGTGCCAGCAGCCTCCCACTCATCGATACGCAGTATTTT,CASSLPLIDTQYF
.,.,TRBV30,TRBJ1-2,TGTGCCTGGATTTCCGGCAGGGTGGATGGCTACACCTTC,CAWISGRVDGYTF
.,.,TRBV9,TRBJ2-5,TGTGCCAGCGGCAGGGAGAGGGGGGTACAAGAGACCCAGTACTTC,CASGRERGVQETQYF
.,TRBD2,TRBV5-1,TRBJ2-2,TGCGCCAGCAGCCGACCTAGCGGAGGGAACACCGGGGAGCTGTTTTTT,CASSRPSGGNTGELFF
once,.,TRBV9,TRBJ2-1,TGTGCCAGCAGCGTAGAGGGGGGGACCGAACCATGGGACACTGAGCAGTTCTTC,CASSVEGGTEPWDTEQFF
few,TRBD1,TRBV10-3,TRBJ1-2,TGTGCCATCAGTGAGTCAGGGACAGGGCGCCCCAATGGCTACACCTTC,CAISESGTGRPNGYTF
few,.,TRBV2,TRBJ2-1,TGTGCCAGCATCCCGGGACCGTACAATGAGCAGTTCTTC,CASIPGPYNEQFF
.,TRBD1,TRBV7-2,TRBJ2-2,TGTGCCAGCACCAAAAGGCGACAGGGAGTCACCGGGGAGCTGTTTTTT,CASTKRRQGVTGELFF
few,.,TRBV7-3,TRBJ2-3,TGTGCCAGCAGCCTAAGGCGTTCTGCGGACACAGATACGCAGTATTTT,CASSLRRSADTDTQYF
.,TRBD2,TRBV19,TRBJ2-6,TGTGCCAGTAAGGAACTAGCGGGGGCAATCTCTGGGGCCAACGTCCTGACTTTC,CASKELAGAISGANVLTF
few,TRBD1,TRBV7-9,TRBJ1-1,TGTGCCAGCAGCTTAGCTTCAGGGGGCCAGAACACTGAAGCTTTCTTT,CASSLASGGQNTEAFF
.,.,TRBV4-2,TRBJ2-1,TGTGCCAGCAGCCAAGAGTTTTACGGTAGCTCCTACAATGAGCAGTTCTTC,CASSQEFYGSSYNEQFF
few,TRBD1,TRBV7-8,TRBJ1-2,TGTGCCAGCAGCTTAGGGGACAGGGTCTATGGCTACACCTTC,CASSLGDRVYGYTF